This TCR beta chain was captured by sequencing in a study of blood T cell repertoires in COVID-19. The V and J ends lost 5 bases and 3 bases, in that order; junction bases with no gene match: 12. This CDR3 has 18 residues. From germline, CDR1 is SEHNR and CDR2 FQNEAQ (reference sequence). Study processing details: Counts of nucleated cells, estimated from reference gene primer amplification, were obtained. Libraries were prepared by immunoSEQ multiplex PCR; TCRdb keeps only in-frame clonotypes and omits some of them. Clonal size and the V and J genes are those of that table, whereas D and trimming came from the DNA. The repertoire holds under 150,000 clones, with about 83% as singletons.

The sequence was obtained from a man between 40 and 49 years old with active or convalescent COVID-19. The specimen sequenced was peripheral blood. The chain employs TRBV7-9 and TRBJ2-5; 13 nucleotides agree with TRBD2. CDR3 sequence reads: CASSVPPGLAGREETQYF. CDR3 DNA: TGTGCCAGCAGCGTCCCCCCGGGACTAGCGGGGAGGGAAGAGACCCAGTACTTC.